This entry is about one TCR beta chain. The entry originates in a study of human T cells and chemical hapten exposure. Study at large: Readings were taken at 6 days from patch tests that had applied 0.01% DPC to the upper back.

Trimming took off 0 bases at V and 0 bases at J, with 15 bases between the two ends. CDR1 is SGHTA and CDR2 is FQGNSA in the germline V gene. The CDR3 consists of 18 residues. Time point denoted: patch test 2, 6 weeks after DPC sensitization. Treatment: therapeutic diphenylcyclopropenone sensitization with weekly scalp DPC. Each CDR3 protein is one row after TCRdb ran MiXCR on the RACE reads. The top ten hold about 3.4% of the sample, which has more than 85,000 distinct CDR3 sequences, roughly 10% seen once. This sample comprised whole blood, obtained in connection with sensitization to the hapten diphenylcyclopropenone (DPC). The chain has TRBV7-2 and TRBJ2-1, with D tentatively TRBD2 (6 bases). The origin of this receptor is a woman aged 40 to 55 with alopecia areata. Some clones in this sample may be carry-over from other donors' samples. In DNA, the CDR3 is TGTGCCAGCAGCTTAGCTCGCGGGGTAACAAGCTCCTACAATGAGCAGTTCTTC. This gives the protein CASSLARGVTSSYNEQFF. Full variable domain (remainder filled in from reference TRBV7-2 and TRBJ2-1): GAGVSQSPSNKVTEKGKDVELRCDPISGHTALYWYRQSLGQGLEFLIYFQGNSAPDKSGLPSDRFSAERTGGSVSTLTIQRTQQEDSAVYLCASSLARGVTSSYNEQFFGPGTRLTVL.